This T cell receptor beta chain stems from a study of cytomegalovirus exposure and HLA in healthy donors. About this clone: Its cognate antigen is unknown. At the DNA level, this CDR3 is encoded by other sequences in the same sample as well.

The study, taken as a whole, reports: V- and J-gene trimming of TCR beta was linked (in a later analysis) to a missense DCLRE1C variant.

Germline CDR1 and CDR2: SEHNR and FQNEAQ (reference sequence). The CDR3 has 14 amino acids. The junction had 8 bases not matched to a gene; V was cut back by 5 bases and J by 5 bases. The PCR had 60 Vbeta and 13 Jbeta primers. The repertoire was sequenced with immunoSEQ multiplex PCR; TCRdb's copy has only in-frame clones and lacks some. This table holds about 190,000 clones, 80% to 90% found once. J is TRBJ2-5 and V is TRBV7-9, with 7 bases that match TRBD2. Sequences were obtained from PBMCs. The sequence was obtained from a man aged 35-49 years in good health and CMV-seropositive. The CDR3 region has the DNA TGTGCCAGCAGCCTCGGGGAGGGCCAGGAGACCCAGTACTTC. Its protein is CASSLGEGQETQYF.